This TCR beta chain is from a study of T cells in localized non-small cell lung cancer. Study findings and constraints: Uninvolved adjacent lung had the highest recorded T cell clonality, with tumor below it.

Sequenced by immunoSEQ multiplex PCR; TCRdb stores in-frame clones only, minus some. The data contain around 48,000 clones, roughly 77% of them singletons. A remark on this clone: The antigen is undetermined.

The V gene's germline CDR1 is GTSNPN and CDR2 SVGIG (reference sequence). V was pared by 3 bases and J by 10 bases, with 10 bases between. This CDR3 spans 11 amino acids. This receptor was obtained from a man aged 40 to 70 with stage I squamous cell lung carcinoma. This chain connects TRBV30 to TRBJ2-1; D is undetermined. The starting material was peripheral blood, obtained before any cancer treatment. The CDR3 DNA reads TGTGCCTGGAGGGCTTTCGTGGAGCAGTTCTTC. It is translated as CAWRAFVEQFF.